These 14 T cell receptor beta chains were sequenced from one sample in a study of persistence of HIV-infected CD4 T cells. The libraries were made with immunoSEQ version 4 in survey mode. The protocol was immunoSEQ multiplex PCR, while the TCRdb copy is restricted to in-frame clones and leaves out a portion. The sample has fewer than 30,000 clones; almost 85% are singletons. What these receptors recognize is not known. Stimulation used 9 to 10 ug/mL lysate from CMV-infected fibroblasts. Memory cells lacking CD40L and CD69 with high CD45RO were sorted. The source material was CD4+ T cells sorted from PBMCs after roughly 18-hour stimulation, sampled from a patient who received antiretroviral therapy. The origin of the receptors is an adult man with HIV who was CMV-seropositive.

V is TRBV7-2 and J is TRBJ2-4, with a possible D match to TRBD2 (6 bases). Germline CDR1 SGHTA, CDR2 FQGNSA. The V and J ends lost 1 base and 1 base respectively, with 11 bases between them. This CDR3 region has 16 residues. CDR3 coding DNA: TGTGCCAGCAGCTTAGTATCCGGGGGTGCCAAAAACATTCAGTACTTC. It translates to CASSLVSGGAKNIQYF.

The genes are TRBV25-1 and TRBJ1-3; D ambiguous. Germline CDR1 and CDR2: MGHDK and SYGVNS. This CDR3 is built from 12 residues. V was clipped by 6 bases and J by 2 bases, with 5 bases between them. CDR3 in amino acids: CASRDPGNTIYF. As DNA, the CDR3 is TGTGCCAGCAGAGACCCTGGAAACACCATATATTTT.

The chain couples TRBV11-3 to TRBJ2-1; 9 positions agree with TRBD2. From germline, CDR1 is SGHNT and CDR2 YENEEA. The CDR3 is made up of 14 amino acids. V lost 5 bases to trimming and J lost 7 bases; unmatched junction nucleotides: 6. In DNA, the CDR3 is TGTGCCAGCAGCAAGCGGGGGGAAGGGAATGAGCAGTTCTTC. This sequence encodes CASSKRGEGNEQFF.

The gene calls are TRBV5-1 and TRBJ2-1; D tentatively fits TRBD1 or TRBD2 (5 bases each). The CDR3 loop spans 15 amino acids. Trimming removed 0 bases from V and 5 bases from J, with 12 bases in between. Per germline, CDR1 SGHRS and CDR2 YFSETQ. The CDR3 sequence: CASSLGAGANNEQFF. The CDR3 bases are TGCGCCAGCAGCTTGGGGGCCGGGGCCAACAATGAGCAGTTCTTC.

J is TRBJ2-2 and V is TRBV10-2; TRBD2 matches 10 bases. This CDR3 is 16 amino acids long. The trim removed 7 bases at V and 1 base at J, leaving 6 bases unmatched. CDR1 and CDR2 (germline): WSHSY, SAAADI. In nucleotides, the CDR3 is TGCGCCAGCAAACCCGGACTAGCGGAGAACACCGGGGAGCTGTTTTTT. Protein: CASKPGLAENTGELFF.

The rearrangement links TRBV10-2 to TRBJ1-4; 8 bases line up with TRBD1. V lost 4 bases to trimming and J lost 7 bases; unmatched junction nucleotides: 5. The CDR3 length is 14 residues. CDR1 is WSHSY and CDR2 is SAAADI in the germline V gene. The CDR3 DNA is TGCGCCAGCAGTGGGGGACAGGATTTTGAAAAACTGTTTTTT. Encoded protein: CASSGGQDFEKLFF.

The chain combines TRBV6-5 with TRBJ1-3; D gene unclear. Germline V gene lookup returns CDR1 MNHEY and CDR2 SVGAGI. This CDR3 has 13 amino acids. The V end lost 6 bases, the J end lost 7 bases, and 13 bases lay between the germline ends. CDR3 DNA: TGTGCCAGCAGCCCCCGGGCAAGGAACACCATATATTTT. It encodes CASSPRARNTIYF.

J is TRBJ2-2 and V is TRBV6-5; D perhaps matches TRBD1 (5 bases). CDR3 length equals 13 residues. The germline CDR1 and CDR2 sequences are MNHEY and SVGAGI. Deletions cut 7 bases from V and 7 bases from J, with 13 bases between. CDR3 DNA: TGTGCCAGCACGGCAGGGTGGGACGGGGAGCTGTTTTTT. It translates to CASTAGWDGELFF.

CDR3 in amino acids: CASSSSAGLRSPLHF. In DNA, the CDR3 is TGTGCCAGCAGCTCAAGTGCGGGGCTACGGTCACCCCTCCACTTT. V is TRBV7-3 and J is TRBJ1-6, with a possible D match to TRBD1 (5 bases). This CDR3 is built from 15 residues. Germline V lookup: CDR1 SGHTA, CDR2 FQGTGA. The germline V and J ends were trimmed by 4 bases and 10 bases, with 17 bases remaining between them.

The CDR3 sequence is CASGQSTGDAGNTIYF. The CDR3 bases are TGTGCTAGTGGTCAATCAACAGGGGATGCAGGAAACACCATATATTTT. The chain employs TRBV12-5 and TRBJ1-3; 7 bases line up with TRBD1. CDR3 length: 16 amino acids. The junction had 11 bases not matched to a gene; V was cut back by 5 bases and J by 4 bases. Germline values: CDR1 LGHNT, CDR2 FRNRAP.

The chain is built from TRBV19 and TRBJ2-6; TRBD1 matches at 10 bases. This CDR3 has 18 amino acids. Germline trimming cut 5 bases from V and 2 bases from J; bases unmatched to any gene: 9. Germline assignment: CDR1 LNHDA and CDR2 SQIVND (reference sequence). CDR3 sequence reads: CASSFQDRGIAGANVLTF. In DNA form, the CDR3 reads TGTGCCAGTAGTTTCCAGGACAGGGGGATAGCTGGGGCCAACGTCCTGACTTTC.

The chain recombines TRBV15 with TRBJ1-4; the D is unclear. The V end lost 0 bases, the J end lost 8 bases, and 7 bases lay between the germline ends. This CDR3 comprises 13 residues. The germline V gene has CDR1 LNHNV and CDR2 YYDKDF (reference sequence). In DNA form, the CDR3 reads TGTGCCACCAGCAGAGATGTGGGGGAAAAACTGTTTTTT. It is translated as CATSRDVGEKLFF.

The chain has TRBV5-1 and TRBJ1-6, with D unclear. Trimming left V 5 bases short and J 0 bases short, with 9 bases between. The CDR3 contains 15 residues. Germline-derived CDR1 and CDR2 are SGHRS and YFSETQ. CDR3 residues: CASSLISSYNSPLHF. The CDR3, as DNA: TGCGCCAGCAGTCTAATAAGCTCCTATAATTCACCCCTCCACTTT. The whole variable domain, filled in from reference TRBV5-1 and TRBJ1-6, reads KAGVTQTPRYLIKTRGQQVTLSCSPISGHRSVSWYQQTPGQGLQFLFEYFSETQRNKGNFPGRFSGRQFSNSRSEMNVSTLELGDSALYLCASSLISSYNSPLHFGNGTRLTVT.

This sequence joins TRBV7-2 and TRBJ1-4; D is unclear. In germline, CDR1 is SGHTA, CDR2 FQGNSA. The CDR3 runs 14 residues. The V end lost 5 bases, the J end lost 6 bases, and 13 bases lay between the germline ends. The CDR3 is CASSPEYGDEKLFF. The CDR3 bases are TGTGCCAGCAGCCCGGAGTACGGGGATGAAAAACTGTTTTTT.